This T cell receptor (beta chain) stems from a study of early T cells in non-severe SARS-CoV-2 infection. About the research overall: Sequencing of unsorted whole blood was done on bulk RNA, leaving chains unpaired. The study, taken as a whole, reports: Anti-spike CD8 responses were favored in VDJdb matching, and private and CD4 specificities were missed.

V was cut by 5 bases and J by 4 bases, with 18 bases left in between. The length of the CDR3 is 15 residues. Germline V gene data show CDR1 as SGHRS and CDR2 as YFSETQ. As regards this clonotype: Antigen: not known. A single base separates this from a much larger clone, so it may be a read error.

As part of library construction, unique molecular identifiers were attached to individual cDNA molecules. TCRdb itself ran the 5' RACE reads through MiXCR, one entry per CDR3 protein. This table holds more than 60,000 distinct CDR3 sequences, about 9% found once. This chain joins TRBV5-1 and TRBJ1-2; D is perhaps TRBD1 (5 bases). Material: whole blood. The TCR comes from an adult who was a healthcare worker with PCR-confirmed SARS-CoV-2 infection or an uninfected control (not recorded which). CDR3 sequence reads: CASRGQPGMGYGYTF. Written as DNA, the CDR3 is TGCGCCAGCAGGGGTCAACCAGGGATGGGCTATGGCTACACCTTC.